The 21 T cell receptor beta chains reported below all come from one sample, sequenced in a study of glioma-infiltrating T cells. Using RNA template, CDR3s of TCR alpha and beta were amplified with iRepertoire arm-PCR. TCRdb ran MiXCR on the multiplex PCR reads and lists one entry per CDR3 protein. The sample has approximately 400,000 distinct CDR3 sequences, 41% seen once; the top ten hold 12%. The sample was glioma tissue, nonneoplastic brain tissue, or PBMCs (not recorded which). These receptors were obtained from a human donor with low-grade glioma or glioblastoma, undergoing nonglioma brain surgery, or in good health (not recorded which).

This clonotype was seen a few times. This rearrangement joins TRBV28 to TRBJ1-1; 7 nucleotides line up with TRBD1. Per the germline V gene, CDR1 is MDHEN and CDR2 is SYDVKM. With 5 bases clipped from V and 1 base from J, the junction kept 13 bases outside the gene matches. The CDR3 covers 17 residues. The CDR3 DNA is TGTGCCAGCAGTACGTATTATGTCCGGGACAGGAACACTGAAGCTTTCTTT. Translating it yields CASSTYYVRDRNTEAFF.

As for this clonotype: Just one base apart from a much larger clone, this may be a read error. J is TRBJ2-3 and V is TRBV4-2; D is uncertain. CDR1 is LGHNA, CDR2 YNFKEQ, per germline. This CDR3 spans 15 amino acids. CDR3 in DNA: TGTGCCAGCAGCCAAGACGACTTTAGCACAGATGCGCAGTATTTT. Translating gives CASSQDDFSTDAQYF.

This clonotype has ten or more counts. The chain uses TRBV27 and TRBJ1-5; D ambiguous. Germline lookup yields CDR1 MNHEY and CDR2 SMNVEV (reference sequence). There are 14 residues in the CDR3. Deletions cut 6 bases from V and 0 bases from J, with 9 bases between. The CDR3 DNA sequence: TGTGCCAGCAGCGGCCTCACTAGCAATCAGCCCCAGCATTTT. It encodes CASSGLTSNQPQHF.

This clonotype was counted at least ten times. The chain recombines TRBV6-1 with TRBJ2-7; D is perhaps TRBD2 (5 bases). Trimming left V 5 bases short and J 6 bases short, with 17 bases between. The CDR3 is 14 residues long. Germline V gene sequence: CDR1 MNHNS, CDR2 SASEGT. CDR3 sequence reads: CASSSTTKELEQYF. As DNA, the CDR3 is TGTGCCAGCAGTTCGACTACAAAGGAGCTCGAGCAGTACTTC.

The V and J genes are TRBV20-1 and TRBJ2-1, with D possibly matching TRBD1 (5 bases). CDR1 and CDR2 from the germline V gene are DFQATT and SNEGSKA (reference sequence). CDR3 length: 12 residues. Deletions cut 6 bases from V and 5 bases from J, with 11 bases between. As DNA, the CDR3 is TGCAGTGCGCCCGGACATAACAATGAGCAGTTCTTC. It codes for CSAPGHNNEQFF.

For this clonotype: Compared with germline, one end of the junction differs, possibly owing to a read error. This chain joins TRBV6-1 and TRBJ2-2; 7 bases agree with TRBD1. CDR1 is MNHNS and CDR2 is SASEGT in the germline V gene. CDR3 length: 14 amino acids. CDR3 amino acids: CASSEKGATGELSF. The DNA for the CDR3 is TGTGCCAGCAGTGAAAAGGGGGCCACCGGGGAGCTGTCTTTT.

This clonotype came up a few times. This chain links TRBV28 with TRBJ1-1, with D tentatively TRBD1 (5 bases). CDR1 MDHEN and CDR2 SYDVKM come from the germline V gene. The CDR3 loop spans 16 amino acids. V was clipped by 2 bases and J by 1 base, with 14 bases between them. The CDR3 bases are TGTGCCAGCAGTTTACCGGCCGGGGCCGGGAACACTGAAGCTTTCTTT. Its protein is CASSLPAGAGNTEAFF.

Ten or more counts support this clonotype. The gene calls are TRBV20-1 and TRBJ1-6; TRBD1 aligns across 8 bases. V shed 3 bases, J shed 8 bases, and the junction held 9 bases outside the gene matches. This CDR3 contains 15 residues. The germline gives CDR1 DFQATT, CDR2 SNEGSKA (reference sequence). The CDR3: CSARVLDREYSPLHF. In nucleotides, the CDR3 is TGCAGTGCTAGGGTCTTGGACAGGGAATATTCACCCCTCCACTTT.

Comments on this clonotype: A much bigger clone sits one base away, suggesting this may be a read error. The chain combines TRBV20-1 with TRBJ1-1; D gene ambiguous. The CDR3 is 12 amino acids. V was pared by 2 bases and J by 8 bases, with 12 bases between. Per the germline V gene, CDR1 is DFQATT and CDR2 is SNEGSKA (reference sequence). The CDR3 DNA is TGCAGTGCTAGAAGGAGTACAGACGAAGCTTTCTTT. Translation gives CSARRSTDEAFF.

CDR3 bases: TGTGCCAGCAGTTTTCCGCCCGCTAACTATGGCTACACCTTC. Amino acids: CASSFPPANYGYTF. The rearrangement links TRBV28 to TRBJ1-2, with unresolved D. This CDR3 contains 14 residues. The germline gives CDR1 MDHEN, CDR2 SYDVKM. Between the trimmed V and J ends, which lost 3 bases and 0 bases, there was a span of 8 bases.

Ten or more counts support this clonotype. This sequence joins TRBV6-2 or TRBV6-3 and TRBJ1-1; D is unclear. The CDR3 sequence is 12 residues long. Trimming shortened V by 1 base and J by 7 bases, and 7 bases separated the two germline ends. CDR1 is MNHEY and CDR2 is SVGEGT in the germline V gene. The CDR3 DNA sequence: TGTGCCAGCAGTTACTTTGGGGTTGAAGCTTTCTTT. Its protein product is CASSYFGVEAFF.

This chain links TRBV3-1 with TRBJ2-5, with D maybe TRBD2 (6 bases). Germline V gene lookup returns CDR1 LGHDT and CDR2 YNNKEL (reference sequence). Between the trimmed V and J ends, which lost 0 bases and 4 bases, there was a span of 9 bases. The CDR3 is 14 amino acids. The CDR3 loop reads CASSQDLGRETQYF. DNA for the CDR3: TGTGCCAGCAGCCAAGATCTCGGGAGAGAGACCCAGTACTTC.

This clonotype was seen a handful of times. The rearrangement links TRBV27 to TRBJ2-6; D perhaps matches TRBD1 (6 bases). The CDR3 has 15 amino acids. Trimming removed 7 bases at V and 1 base at J, with 11 bases between. From germline, CDR1 is MNHEY and CDR2 SMNVEV (reference sequence). CDR3 in amino acids: CASTLRGSGANVLTF. Here the CDR3 DNA reads TGTGCCAGCACCCTAAGGGGGTCTGGGGCCAACGTCCTGACTTTC.

J is TRBJ2-1 and V is TRBV4-1; 9 nucleotides line up with TRBD2. The end of the DNA fits TRBJ2-7 better, so the J call may be wrong. The CDR3 sequence is 15 residues long. Germline V CDR1 and CDR2: MGHRA, YSYEKL. In DNA, the CDR3 is TGCGCCAGCAGCCAAGTAGCGGGAGATTGGAATGAGCAGTACTTC. It specifies CASSQVAGDWNEQYF.

The chain combines TRBV20-1 with TRBJ2-7; weak D call: TRBD2 (6 bases). The V end lost 5 bases, the J end lost 2 bases, and 19 bases lay between the germline ends. CDR3 length: 15 residues. The germline V gene has CDR1 DFQATT and CDR2 SNEGSKA (reference sequence). This CDR3 reads CSAPRIGVAAYEQYF. DNA of the CDR3: TGCAGTGCTCCCCGAATCGGGGTAGCGGCCTACGAGCAGTACTTC.

This clonotype turned up a few times. This rearrangement joins TRBV28 to TRBJ1-2; D is undetermined. Germline V lookup: CDR1 MDHEN, CDR2 SYDVKM. The CDR3 has 15 residues. V lost 8 bases to trimming and J lost 5 bases, with 21 bases between them. The CDR3 nucleotides are TGTGCCAGCGGATCCCGTTCGGGAATCTTGTATGGCTACACCTTC. It codes for CASGSRSGILYGYTF.

This clonotype was detected many times. The rearrangement joins TRBV2 to TRBJ1-2; 7 nucleotides match TRBD1. The J segment lost 3 bases and the V segment lost 5 bases, leaving 6 bases of the junction unmatched. The CDR3 length is 14 residues. Germline assignment: CDR1 SNHLY and CDR2 FYNNEI. Here the CDR3 reads CASSRDRIYYGYTF. The CDR3 DNA is TGTGCCAGCAGTCGGGACAGAATATACTATGGCTACACCTTC.

The J gene is TRBJ2-1, the V gene TRBV6-4; 13 bases agree with TRBD2. The germline V gene encodes CDR1 MRHNA and CDR2 SNTAGT. V lost 3 bases and J lost 9; bases outside the gene matches: 5. CDR3 length: 15 residues. For the CDR3, the DNA is TGTGCCAGCAGTGAAACTAGCGGGAGGGCCGTTGAGCAGTTCTTC. It is translated as CASSETSGRAVEQFF.

The chain uses TRBV20-1 and TRBJ2-7; D may be TRBD2 (5 bases). Between the trimmed V and J ends, which lost 5 bases and 3 bases, there was a span of 14 bases. Germline V lookup: CDR1 DFQATT, CDR2 SNEGSKA (reference sequence). This CDR3 is 13 amino acids long. CDR3 DNA: TGCAGTGCTTCCAGCGGTGAATACTACGAGCAGTACTTC. Its translation is CSASSGEYYEQYF.

This clonotype has at least ten counts. The genes are TRBV6-1 and TRBJ2-7; D is possibly TRBD1 (5 bases). The length of the CDR3 is 14 residues. The germline gives CDR1 MNHNS, CDR2 SASEGT. V gave up 4 bases and J gave up 2 bases, with 12 bases separating them. CDR3 loop: CASSVPGYTYEQYF. The CDR3 DNA sequence: TGTGCCAGCAGTGTACCAGGGTACACCTACGAGCAGTACTTC.

The chain is built from TRBV12-3 or TRBV12-4 and TRBJ2-1, with D perhaps matching TRBD1 or TRBD2 (5 bases each). The V end lost 6 bases, the J end lost 7 bases, and 16 bases lay between the germline ends. This CDR3 spans 14 amino acids. CDR3 region: CASRALERGNEQFF. The CDR3 coding sequence is TGTGCCAGCAGAGCTCTTGAGAGGGGTAATGAGCAGTTCTTC.